This T cell receptor beta chain emerged from a study of blood T cell repertoires in COVID-19 (dated by TCRdb to 2019 to 2021). In terms of the full investigation: Samples from collaborators originated in the United States, Italy and Spain and spanned both the acute and convalescent phases of COVID-19. The prospective study material was composed of cDNA or gDNA derived from T cells, B-cell-depleted T cells, or PBMCs. Deeply sampled blood TCRbeta repertoires from subjects exposed to, actively infected with, or recovered from COVID-19 were included in the dataset. The repertoires were released in a freely available public database meant as a resource for research on the immune response to SARS-CoV-2. The samples were drawn from the first 160 participants of the ongoing ImmuneRACE study and from under 1,500 subjects provided by 6 global collaborators. The sample metadata nearly always contained a de-identified subject ID, COVID-19 status, age in years and sex. Where HLA class I and class II types were available, the types were taken from metadata supplied by the sample provider, not from assay-based typing.

Comment on this clone: This receptor's antigen is unknown. Base qualities are missing; no much larger clone stands one base away.

Each collaborating institution followed its own protocols to collect whole blood in K2EDTA tubes. For TCRbeta analysis, collaborator samples were shipped as frozen whole blood, as isolated PBMCs, or as DNA extracted from either sample type. TCRbeta CDR3 regions were amplified from genomic DNA by means of the immunoSEQ Assay, a bias-controlled multiplex PCR. Per the original workflow: Within the assay, amplification of reference gene primers was used to estimate how many nucleated cells each sample contained. To quantify the absolute abundance of each unique TCRbeta CDR3 rearrangement, sequence reads were collapsed and filtered. For each sample, productive Simpson clonality was calculated as the square root of Simpson's diversity index over productive rearrangements. TCRdb stores this immuneACCESS table with in-frame sequences only. Part of the clones is absent; in the studies checked, under half of the shortfall reflects unresolved V genes, and no reason is known for the rest. V and J calls plus clone size are reproduced from that table; the DNA served to infer D and trimming. For this sample the table gives about 100,000 clones, of which roughly 85% were detected only once. The top ten constitute under 35% of the sample.

From the cysteine up to the phenylalanine, the CDR3 has a length of 14 residues. The only DNA kept is the CDR3, 42 bases in frame from the first base. According to the germline V gene, CDR1 reads MNHEY and CDR2 reads SVGAGI. Trimming leaves V shorter by 8 bases and J shorter by 4 bases, with the junction holding 9 bases beyond the gene matches. General findings and caveats noted by the study authors: How much clinical and demographic metadata was included differed by source and by participant, and the metadata was provided uncurated.

Sequenced: peripheral blood. The chain links TRBV6-5 with TRBJ2-7, with 9 central nucleotides matching TRBD2. The receptor was derived from an older man with active or convalescent COVID-19. The CDR3 amino acid sequence is: CASLIEAGGYEQYF. The nucleotide sequence reads TGTGCCAGCCTCATTGAGGCGGGAGGGTACGAGCAGTACTTC.